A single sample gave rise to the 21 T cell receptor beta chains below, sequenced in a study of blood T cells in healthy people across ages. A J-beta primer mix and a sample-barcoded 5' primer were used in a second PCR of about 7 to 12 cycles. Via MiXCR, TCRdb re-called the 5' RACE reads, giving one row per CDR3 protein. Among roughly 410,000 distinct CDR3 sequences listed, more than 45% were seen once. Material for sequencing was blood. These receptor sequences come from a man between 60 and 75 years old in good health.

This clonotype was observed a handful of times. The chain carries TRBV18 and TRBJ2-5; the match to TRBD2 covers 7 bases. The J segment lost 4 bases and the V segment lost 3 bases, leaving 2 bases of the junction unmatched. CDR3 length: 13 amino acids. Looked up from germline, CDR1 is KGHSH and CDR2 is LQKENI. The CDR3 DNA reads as TGTGCCAGCTCACCGTCGGGGGGAGAGACCCAGTACTTC. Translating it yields CASSPSGGETQYF.

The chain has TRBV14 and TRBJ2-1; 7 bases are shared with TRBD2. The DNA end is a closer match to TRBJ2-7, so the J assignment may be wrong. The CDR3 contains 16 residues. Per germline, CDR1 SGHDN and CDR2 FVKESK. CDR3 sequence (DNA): TGTGCCAGCAGCCTTCTAGCGGCCGTCTCCTACAATGAGCAGTACTTC. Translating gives CASSLLAAVSYNEQYF.

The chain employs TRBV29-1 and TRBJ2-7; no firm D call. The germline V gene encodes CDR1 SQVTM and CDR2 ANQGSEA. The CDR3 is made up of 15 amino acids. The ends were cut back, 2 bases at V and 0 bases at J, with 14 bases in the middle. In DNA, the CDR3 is TGCAGCGTTGAACAGGCAGCATGGGGCTCCTACGAGCAGTACTTC. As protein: CSVEQAAWGSYEQYF.

The CDR3 protein is CASSRPGTGIHNEQFF. In DNA form, the CDR3 reads TGTGCCAGCAGTCGCCCCGGGACAGGGATACACAATGAGCAGTTCTTC. The chain links TRBV28 to TRBJ2-1; 9 nucleotides agree with TRBD1. Trimming removed 5 bases from V and 5 bases from J; junction bases left unmatched: 10. From germline, CDR1 is MDHEN and CDR2 SYDVKM. The CDR3 contains 16 residues.

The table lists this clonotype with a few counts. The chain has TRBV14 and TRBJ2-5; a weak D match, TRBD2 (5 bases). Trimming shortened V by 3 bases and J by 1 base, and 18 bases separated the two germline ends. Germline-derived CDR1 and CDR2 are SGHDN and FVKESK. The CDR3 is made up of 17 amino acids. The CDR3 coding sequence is TGTGCCAGCAGCCAGGGTCTCCTGCGGGCCAGCCAAGAGACCCAGTACTTC. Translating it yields CASSQGLLRASQETQYF.

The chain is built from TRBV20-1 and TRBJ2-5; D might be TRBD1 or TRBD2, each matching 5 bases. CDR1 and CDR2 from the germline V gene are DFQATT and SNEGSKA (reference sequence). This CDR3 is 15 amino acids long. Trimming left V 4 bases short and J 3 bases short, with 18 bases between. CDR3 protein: CSAKSFGTGKETQYF. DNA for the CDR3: TGCAGTGCTAAGTCGTTTGGGACGGGCAAAGAGACCCAGTACTTC.

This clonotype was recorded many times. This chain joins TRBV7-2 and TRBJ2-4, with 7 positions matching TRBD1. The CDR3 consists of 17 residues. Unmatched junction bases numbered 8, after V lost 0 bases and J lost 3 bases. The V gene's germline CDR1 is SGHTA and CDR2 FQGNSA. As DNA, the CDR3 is TGTGCCAGCAGCTTAGCAACCACAGGGGTGGACAAAAACATTCAGTACTTC. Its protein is CASSLATTGVDKNIQYF.

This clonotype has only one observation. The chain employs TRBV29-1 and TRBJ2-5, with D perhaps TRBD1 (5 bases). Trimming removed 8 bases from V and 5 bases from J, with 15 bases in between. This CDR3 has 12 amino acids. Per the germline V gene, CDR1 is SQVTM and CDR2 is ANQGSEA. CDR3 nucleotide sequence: TGCAGCACAAAAAGGGGCCCCGAGACCCAGTACTTC. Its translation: CSTKRGPETQYF.

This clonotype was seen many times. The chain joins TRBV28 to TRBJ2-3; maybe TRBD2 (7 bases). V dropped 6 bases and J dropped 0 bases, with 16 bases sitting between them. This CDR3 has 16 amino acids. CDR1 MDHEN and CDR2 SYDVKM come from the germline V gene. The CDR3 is CASSSQGGGSTDTQYF. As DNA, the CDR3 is TGTGCCAGCAGCTCTCAGGGCGGGGGCAGCACAGATACGCAGTATTTT.

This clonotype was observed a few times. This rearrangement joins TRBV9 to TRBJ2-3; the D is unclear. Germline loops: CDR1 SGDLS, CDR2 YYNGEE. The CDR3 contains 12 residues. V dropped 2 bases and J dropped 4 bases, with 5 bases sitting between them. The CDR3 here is CASSVGSDTQYF. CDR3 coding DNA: TGTGCCAGCAGCGTCGGTTCAGATACGCAGTATTTT.

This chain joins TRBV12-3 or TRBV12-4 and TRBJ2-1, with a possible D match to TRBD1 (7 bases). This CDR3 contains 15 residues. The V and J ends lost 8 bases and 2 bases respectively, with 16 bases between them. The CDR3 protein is CASSPTGEAYNEQFF. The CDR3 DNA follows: TGTGCCAGCTCACCAACAGGGGAGGCCTACAATGAGCAGTTCTTC.

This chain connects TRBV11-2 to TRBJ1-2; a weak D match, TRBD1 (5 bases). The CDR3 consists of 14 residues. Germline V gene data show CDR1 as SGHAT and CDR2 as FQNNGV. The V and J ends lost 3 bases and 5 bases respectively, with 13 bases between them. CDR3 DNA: TGTGCCAGCAGCTTTGGGACCTCGGGGTATGGCTACACCTTC. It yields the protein CASSFGTSGYGYTF.

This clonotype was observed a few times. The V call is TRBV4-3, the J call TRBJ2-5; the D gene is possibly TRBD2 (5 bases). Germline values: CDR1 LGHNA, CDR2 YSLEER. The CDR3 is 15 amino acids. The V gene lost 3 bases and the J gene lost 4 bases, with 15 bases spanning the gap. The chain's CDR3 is CASSQTPGRGETQYF. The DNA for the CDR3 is TGCGCCAGCAGCCAGACCCCGGGGAGAGGAGAGACCCAGTACTTC.

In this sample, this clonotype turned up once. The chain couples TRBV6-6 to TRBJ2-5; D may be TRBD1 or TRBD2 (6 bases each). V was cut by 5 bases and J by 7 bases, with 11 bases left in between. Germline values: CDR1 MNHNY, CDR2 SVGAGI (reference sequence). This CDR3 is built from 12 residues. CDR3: CASSGGRVTQYF. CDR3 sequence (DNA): TGTGCCAGCAGTGGGGGGCGGGTGACCCAGTACTTC.

This CDR3 reads CASSYPGPPYSGRIDTQYF. The CDR3 bases are TGTGCCAGCAGTTACCCCGGACCGCCTTATTCGGGGCGGATAGATACGCAGTATTTT. The genes are TRBV6-8 and TRBJ2-3; D may match TRBD1 or TRBD2 (5 bases each). V gave up 2 bases and J gave up 5 bases, with 26 bases separating them. This CDR3 has 19 amino acids. Looked up from germline, CDR1 is MNHGY and CDR2 is SAAAGT.

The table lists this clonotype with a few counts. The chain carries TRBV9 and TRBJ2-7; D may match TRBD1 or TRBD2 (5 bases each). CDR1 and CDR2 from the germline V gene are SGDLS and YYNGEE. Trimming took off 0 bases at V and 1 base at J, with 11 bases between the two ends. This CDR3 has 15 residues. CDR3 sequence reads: CASSVALGVSYEQYF. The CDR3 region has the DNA TGTGCCAGCAGCGTAGCTTTGGGGGTTTCCTACGAGCAGTACTTC.

The CDR3 sequence is CASSRGGQTTLQETQYF. In DNA, the CDR3 is TGTGCCAGCAGCCGAGGGGGGCAGACTACCCTCCAAGAGACCCAGTACTTC. V gene TRBV7-9 combines with J gene TRBJ2-5, with D perhaps given as TRBD1 or TRBD2 (6 bases each). Trimming pared 5 bases from V and 1 base from J, leaving 20 bases between. The CDR3 sequence is 17 residues long. Germline CDR1 SEHNR, CDR2 FQNEAQ (reference sequence).

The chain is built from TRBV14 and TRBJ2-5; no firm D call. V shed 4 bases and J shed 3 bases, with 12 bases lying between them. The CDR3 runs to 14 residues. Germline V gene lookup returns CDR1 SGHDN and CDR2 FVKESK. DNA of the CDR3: TGTGCCAGCAGCCCGACAAGGGCGGAAGAGACCCAGTACTTC. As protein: CASSPTRAEETQYF.

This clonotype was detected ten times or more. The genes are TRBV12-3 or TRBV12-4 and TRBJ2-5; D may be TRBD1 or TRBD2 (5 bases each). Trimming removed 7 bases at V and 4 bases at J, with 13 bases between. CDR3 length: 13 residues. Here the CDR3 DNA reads TGTGCCAGCACCGGGACGGGTCGAGAGACCCAGTACTTC. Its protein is CASTGTGRETQYF.

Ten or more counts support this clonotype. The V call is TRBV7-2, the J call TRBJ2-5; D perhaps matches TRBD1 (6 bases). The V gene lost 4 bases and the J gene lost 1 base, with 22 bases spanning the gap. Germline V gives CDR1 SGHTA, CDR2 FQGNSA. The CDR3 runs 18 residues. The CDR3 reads CASSSIPTRGLSQETQYF. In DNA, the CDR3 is TGTGCCAGCAGCTCAATCCCGACCAGGGGCTTATCCCAAGAGACCCAGTACTTC.

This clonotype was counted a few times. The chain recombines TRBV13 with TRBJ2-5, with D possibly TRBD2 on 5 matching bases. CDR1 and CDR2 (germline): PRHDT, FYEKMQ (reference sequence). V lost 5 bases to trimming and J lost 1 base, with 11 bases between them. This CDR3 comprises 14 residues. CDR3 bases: TGTGCCAGCAGCCGTTCCGGGGTCCAAGAGACCCAGTACTTC. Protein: CASSRSGVQETQYF.